These T cell receptor beta chains were read from a single sample in a study of identical twins. In TCRdb, the 5' RACE reads were re-called with MiXCR into one record per CDR3 protein. The sample has about 690,000 distinct CDR3 sequences, around 6% seen once; the top ten hold approximately 1.6%. Sequencing used naive T cells sorted from blood. The receptors shown here come from a man between 18 and 29 years old in good health. Each CDR3 is given with its conserved first and last residue. Each record gives: D gene, J gene, clone size, V gene, CDR3 protein, CDR3 DNA. The D gene is left open where the match is weak. Part of the rows lack a size; the others show once, few, many or a class for expanded clones.

D gene: TRBD1; J gene: TRBJ2-5; clone size: many; V gene: TRBV20-1; CDR3 protein: CSAIGQGAWETQYF; CDR3 DNA: TGCAGTGCTATTGGACAGGGGGCTTGGGAGACCCAGTACTTC
D gene: NA; J gene: TRBJ2-5; clone size: NA; V gene: TRBV3-1; CDR3 protein: CASSQGPVIPQETQYF; CDR3 DNA: TGTGCCAGCAGCCAAGGGCCGGTTATTCCACAAGAGACCCAGTACTTC
D gene: NA; J gene: TRBJ2-1; clone size: many; V gene: TRBV9; CDR3 protein: CASSVVGTGDNEQFF; CDR3 DNA: TGTGCCAGCAGCGTAGTAGGCACAGGCGACAATGAGCAGTTCTTC
D gene: TRBD2; J gene: TRBJ2-1; clone size: NA; V gene: TRBV5-1; CDR3 protein: CASSLAGGGYTEQFF; CDR3 DNA: TGCGCCAGCAGCCTAGCGGGAGGAGGATATACTGAGCAGTTCTTC
D gene: TRBD2; J gene: TRBJ2-1; clone size: many; V gene: TRBV10-3; CDR3 protein: CAIKAGDHEQFF; CDR3 DNA: TGTGCCATCAAAGCGGGAGACCATGAGCAGTTCTTC
D gene: NA; J gene: TRBJ2-6; clone size: few; V gene: TRBV7-2; CDR3 protein: CASSRDPSGANVLTF; CDR3 DNA: TGTGCCAGCAGCCGCGACCCCTCTGGGGCCAACGTCCTGACTTTC
D gene: NA; J gene: TRBJ2-3; clone size: many; V gene: TRBV5-1; CDR3 protein: CACSGLGTDTQYF; CDR3 DNA: TGCGCCTGCTCCGGGCTCGGCACAGATACGCAGTATTTT
D gene: NA; J gene: TRBJ1-1; clone size: NA; V gene: TRBV5-1; CDR3 protein: CASSLDLGTSTEAFF; CDR3 DNA: TGCGCCAGCAGCTTGGATTTAGGGACAAGCACTGAAGCTTTCTTT
D gene: NA; J gene: TRBJ1-1; clone size: NA; V gene: TRBV15; CDR3 protein: CATSRPDVGNAFF; CDR3 DNA: TGTGCCACCAGCAGACCGGACGTAGGGAATGCTTTCTTT
D gene: NA; J gene: TRBJ2-5; clone size: few; V gene: TRBV20-1; CDR3 protein: CSARGSSIETQYF; CDR3 DNA: TGCAGTGCTAGAGGTTCCAGCATAGAGACCCAGTACTTC
D gene: NA; J gene: TRBJ2-6; clone size: NA; V gene: TRBV10-3; CDR3 protein: CAISDGASGANVLTF; CDR3 DNA: TGTGCCATCAGTGACGGAGCGAGTGGGGCCAACGTCCTGACTTTC
D gene: TRBD2; J gene: TRBJ2-3; clone size: few; V gene: TRBV5-1; CDR3 protein: CASSHLAGVGDTQYF; CDR3 DNA: TGCGCCAGCAGCCACCTGGCGGGAGTGGGAGATACGCAGTATTTT
D gene: TRBD1; J gene: TRBJ1-2; clone size: many; V gene: TRBV4-2; CDR3 protein: CASSPLDRAYGYTF; CDR3 DNA: TGTGCCAGCAGCCCCTTAGACAGGGCTTATGGCTACACCTTC
D gene: TRBD2; J gene: TRBJ2-1; clone size: many; V gene: TRBV9; CDR3 protein: CASSVAGGRNEQFF; CDR3 DNA: TGTGCCAGCAGCGTAGCGGGAGGGCGCAATGAGCAGTTCTTC
D gene: TRBD1; J gene: TRBJ2-2; clone size: many; V gene: TRBV20-1; CDR3 protein: CSADRGGTGELFF; CDR3 DNA: TGCAGTGCTGACAGGGGGGGCACCGGGGAGCTGTTTTTT
D gene: TRBD2; J gene: TRBJ2-3; clone size: many; V gene: TRBV28; CDR3 protein: CATLETSGLTDTQYF; CDR3 DNA: TGTGCCACCTTAGAGACTAGCGGCCTAACAGATACGCAGTATTTT
D gene: NA; J gene: TRBJ2-5; clone size: few; V gene: TRBV21-1; CDR3 protein: CARCQETQYF; CDR3 DNA: TGTGCCAGGTGCCAAGAGACCCAGTACTTC
D gene: NA; J gene: TRBJ2-3; clone size: few; V gene: TRBV7-9; CDR3 protein: CASSLLGSFSTDTQYF; CDR3 DNA: TGTGCCAGCAGCTTATTAGGGTCCTTTAGCACAGATACGCAGTATTTT
D gene: TRBD1; J gene: TRBJ1-2; clone size: NA; V gene: TRBV11-1; CDR3 protein: CASSLIMPRTGGDYGYTF; CDR3 DNA: TGTGCCAGCAGCCTCATTATGCCCCGGACAGGGGGAGACTATGGCTACACCTTC
D gene: TRBD2; J gene: TRBJ2-1; clone size: many; V gene: TRBV5-8; CDR3 protein: CASENSGSGEQFF; CDR3 DNA: TGTGCCAGCGAAAATAGCGGGAGCGGTGAGCAGTTCTTC
D gene: NA; J gene: TRBJ2-1; clone size: many; V gene: TRBV29-1; CDR3 protein: CSIGNEQFF; CDR3 DNA: TGCAGCATTGGGAATGAGCAGTTCTTC
D gene: NA; J gene: TRBJ2-3; clone size: NA; V gene: TRBV29-1; CDR3 protein: CSATNTGGGTDTQYF; CDR3 DNA: TGCAGCGCAACAAATACAGGGGGGGGCACAGATACGCAGTATTTT
D gene: TRBD1; J gene: TRBJ1-1; clone size: few; V gene: TRBV7-9; CDR3 protein: CASSSSDRLNTEAFF; CDR3 DNA: TGTGCCAGCAGCTCGTCGGACAGGCTGAACACTGAAGCTTTCTTT
D gene: NA; J gene: TRBJ2-4; clone size: NA; V gene: TRBV27; CDR3 protein: CASSPLGVTKNIQYF; CDR3 DNA: TGTGCCAGCAGTCCCCTGGGGGTCACCAAAAACATTCAGTACTTC
D gene: TRBD2; J gene: TRBJ2-1; clone size: many; V gene: TRBV7-8; CDR3 protein: CASSFGGSFANEQFF; CDR3 DNA: TGTGCCAGCAGCTTCGGCGGGAGCTTCGCCAATGAGCAGTTCTTC
D gene: NA; J gene: TRBJ2-1; clone size: NA; V gene: TRBV24-1; CDR3 protein: CATSDWTRLLF; CDR3 DNA: TGTGCCACCAGTGATTGGACCAGACTACTCTTC
D gene: TRBD2; J gene: TRBJ2-7; clone size: NA; V gene: TRBV28; CDR3 protein: CASTPGTSPEQYF; CDR3 DNA: TGTGCCAGCACCCCAGGGACTAGCCCCGAGCAGTACTTC
D gene: TRBD2; J gene: TRBJ2-1; clone size: many; V gene: TRBV28; CDR3 protein: CASSRSGRGDEQFF; CDR3 DNA: TGTGCCAGCAGCCGCTCCGGGAGGGGGGATGAGCAGTTCTTC
D gene: TRBD1; J gene: TRBJ2-2; clone size: NA; V gene: TRBV25-1; CDR3 protein: CASRNRGGNTGELFF; CDR3 DNA: TGTGCCAGCAGGAACAGGGGCGGGAACACCGGGGAGCTGTTTTTT
D gene: TRBD2; J gene: TRBJ2-1; clone size: NA; V gene: TRBV12-5; CDR3 protein: CASGLVLAGVHEQFF; CDR3 DNA: TGTGCTAGTGGTTTGGTACTAGCGGGAGTTCATGAGCAGTTCTTC
D gene: NA; J gene: TRBJ2-3; clone size: few; V gene: TRBV7-9; CDR3 protein: CASSSLQADTQYF; CDR3 DNA: TGTGCCAGCAGCTCACTCCAAGCAGATACGCAGTATTTT
D gene: NA; J gene: TRBJ1-1; clone size: NA; V gene: TRBV29-1; CDR3 protein: CSVLAGGEWNTEAFF; CDR3 DNA: TGCAGCGTTCTCGCCGGGGGAGAATGGAACACTGAAGCTTTCTTT
D gene: NA; J gene: TRBJ2-5; clone size: few; V gene: TRBV28; CDR3 protein: CASSGVLDYQETQYF; CDR3 DNA: TGTGCCAGCAGCGGCGTTTTGGACTACCAAGAGACCCAGTACTTC
D gene: TRBD1; J gene: TRBJ2-1; clone size: many; V gene: TRBV30; CDR3 protein: CAWSVRVGTGRLPEQFF; CDR3 DNA: TGTGCCTGGAGTGTACGGGTTGGGACAGGGAGGTTGCCCGAGCAGTTCTTC
D gene: NA; J gene: TRBJ2-3; clone size: many; V gene: TRBV11-2; CDR3 protein: CASSPREASTDTQYF; CDR3 DNA: TGTGCCAGCAGCCCCCGTGAAGCTAGCACAGATACGCAGTATTTT